Here is one T cell receptor (beta chain) with its context. Its target is unknown. This record belongs to a study of beta chain features in type 1 diabetes. Regarding the study as a whole: In all four CD4+ subsets, TCRB CDR3 length was significantly, moderately reduced in type 1 diabetes.

The CDR3 totals 12 residues. Germline V lookup: CDR1 SNHLY, CDR2 FYNNEI. V was clipped by 8 bases and J by 3 bases, with 11 bases between them. All of the isolated RNA was reverse transcribed, so expressed TCRB transcripts were sequenced. Clones were sequenced by immunoSEQ multiplex PCR, and TCRdb holds only the in-frame ones, with some missing. The sample includes roughly 300,000 clones, over 11% of them seen just once. The sequence came from a man aged 30-40 years with type 1 diabetes. The sample consisted of naive CD4+ T cells from blood. The rearrangement links TRBV2 to TRBJ2-7; D ambiguous. The CDR3 bases are TGTGCCAGCGGGCCTTCGTTCTACGAGCAGTACTTC. It encodes CASGPSFYEQYF. Full variable domain (missing parts from reference TRBV2 and TRBJ2-7): EPEVTQTPSHQVTQMGQEVILRCVPISNHLYFYWYRQILGQKVEFLVSFYNNEISEKSEIFDDQFSVERPDGSNFTLKIRSTKLEDSAMYFCASGPSFYEQYFGPGTRLTVT.